The clone carrying this TCR beta chain was found once. Its antigen remains unknown. This sample was included in a study of vaccination effects on CD4 cells after COVID-19. Study at large: Participants got two doses of BNT162b2 or mRNA-1273 vaccine. Whole-study results and caveats: Only a few convalescent patients and no early post-infection timepoints featured in the study. Whether induced by infection or by vaccine, clones showed marked clonal contraction late after vaccination. There was only 1 of 255 vaccine-induced clones in healthy vaccinees that cross-reacted with common cold coronaviruses.

This table comes from immunoSEQ multiplex PCR, and its TCRdb copy is limited to in-frame clones, with some not included. This table has about 79,000 clones, approximately 74% appearing once. ViraFEST assay sequencing came after antigen-specific CD4+ T cells were expanded with viral peptide pools. Culture proceeded for approximately 9 days, and CD4+ T cells were then isolated. This TCR derives from a human donor who received a COVID-19 vaccine. Sequenced here: CD4+ T cells from PBMCs cultured with HCoV-229E spike peptides, sampled before COVID-19 vaccination.

The CDR3 spells CASSSGTDNNEQFF. In DNA, the CDR3 is TGTGCCAGCAGCTCCGGGACGGATAACAATGAGCAGTTCTTC. This chain links TRBV7-9 with TRBJ2-1; TRBD1 or TRBD2 may be the D gene (5 bases each). The length of the CDR3 is 14 residues. Germline V gene data show CDR1 as SEHNR and CDR2 as FQNEAQ (reference sequence). The V end lost 4 bases, the J end lost 5 bases, and 12 bases lay between the germline ends.